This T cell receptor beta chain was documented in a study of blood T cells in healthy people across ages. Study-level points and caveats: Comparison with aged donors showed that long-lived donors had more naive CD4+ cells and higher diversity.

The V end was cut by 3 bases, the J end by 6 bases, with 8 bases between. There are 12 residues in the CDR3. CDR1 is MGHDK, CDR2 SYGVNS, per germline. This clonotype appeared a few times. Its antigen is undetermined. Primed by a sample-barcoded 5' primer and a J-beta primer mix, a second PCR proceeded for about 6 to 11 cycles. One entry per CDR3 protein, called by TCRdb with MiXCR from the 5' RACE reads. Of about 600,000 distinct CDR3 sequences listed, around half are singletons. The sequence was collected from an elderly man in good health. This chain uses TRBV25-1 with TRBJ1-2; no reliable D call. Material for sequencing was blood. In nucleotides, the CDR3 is TGTGCCAGCAGTGACGGTATCCATGGCTACACCTTC. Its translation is CASSDGIHGYTF.